These 5 T cell receptor beta chains originate from one sample sequenced in a study of T cells in Graves' hyperthyroidism and ophthalmopathy. RNA transcripts served as the template for amplifying TCR beta CDR3 regions. The HTBI primer set drove a first-round RT-PCR of the TCR CDR3. TCRdb re-analysed the multiplex PCR reads in MiXCR, keeping a single row per CDR3 protein. The table shows about 480,000 distinct CDR3 sequences, with around a quarter occurring only once. Material: blood. All receptors derive from a woman aged 25 to 39 with Graves' ophthalmopathy.

This clonotype was counted ten times or more. The chain recombines TRBV27 with TRBJ1-5; D is undetermined. Trimming cost V 0 bases and J 0 bases, with 6 bases left between them. Germline V lookup: CDR1 MNHEY, CDR2 SMNVEV (reference sequence). The CDR3 covers 15 residues. CDR3 coding DNA: TGTGCCAGCAGTTTATCGGGTTATAGCAATCAGCCCCAGCATTTT. Translation gives CASSLSGYSNQPQHF.

The chain has TRBV28 and TRBJ1-2, with no clear D. The CDR3 consists of 12 residues. The V end lost 7 bases, the J end lost 4 bases, and 10 bases lay between the germline ends. The germline CDR1 and CDR2 sequences are MDHEN and SYDVKM. The DNA for the CDR3 is TGTGCCAGCAATGGGAGGAGCTATGGCTACACCTTC. Translation gives CASNGRSYGYTF.

This clonotype appeared a few times. V and J are TRBV24-1 and TRBJ2-4; 7 positions agree with TRBD1. This CDR3 region has 13 residues. The J segment lost 9 bases and the V segment lost 6 bases, leaving 7 bases of the junction unmatched. The germline V gene encodes CDR1 KGHDR and CDR2 SFDVKD. This CDR3 reads CATSTGESFIQYF. In DNA, the CDR3 is TGTGCCACCAGTACAGGGGAATCCTTCATTCAGTACTTC.

This clonotype was seen repeatedly, ten times or more. The chain recombines TRBV12-3 or TRBV12-4 with TRBJ2-3; D is uncertain. The CDR3 is made up of 14 amino acids. V was clipped by 6 bases and J by 5 bases, with 15 bases between them. CDR3 coding DNA: TGTGCCAGCAGCCCCACGACGGGCGGAGATACGCAGTATTTT. This gives the protein CASSPTTGGDTQYF.

This clonotype was picked up many times. The CDR3 reads CASTPRGVLRGELFF. DNA for the CDR3: TGTGCCAGCACCCCTCGGGGGGTCTTGAGGGGGGAGCTGTTTTTT. The V call is TRBV6-1, the J call TRBJ2-2; TRBD2 aligns across 7 bases. Germline V CDR1 and CDR2: MNHNS, SASEGT. V dropped 7 bases and J dropped 8; count of bases not matched to a gene: 13. The CDR3 runs to 15 residues.